The 8 T cell receptor beta chains below were found in one sample sequenced in a study of PD-L1 blockade in urothelial cancer. Some clones are missing from TCRdb's copy, which holds only in-frame ones; the method was immunoSEQ multiplex PCR. Of some 80,000 clones listed, around four fifths are singletons. Time point here: pretreatment peripheral blood. The sequencing here drew on PBMCs, taken around atezolizumab (anti-PD-L1) treatment. Source of these receptors: a man in his forties or fifties with urothelial cancer.

The chain links TRBV27 to TRBJ2-1; the match to TRBD2 covers 7 bases. The CDR3 loop spans 16 amino acids. V dropped 5 bases and J dropped 2; count of bases not matched to a gene: 9. Per the germline V gene, CDR1 is MNHEY and CDR2 is SMNVEV (reference sequence). CDR3 region: CASSPSGVEPYNEQFF. CDR3 DNA sequence: TGTGCCAGCAGTCCTAGCGGAGTGGAACCCTACAATGAGCAGTTCTTC.

The J gene is TRBJ2-1, the V gene TRBV29-1, with TRBD2 identical over 8 bases. Germline-derived CDR1 and CDR2 are SQVTM and ANQGSEA. The CDR3 contains 13 residues. The V segment lost 2 bases and the J segment 7 bases; nucleotides outside the gene matches: 4. The CDR3 region has the DNA TGCAGCGTTGAACCGGGAGGGGTTAATGAGCAGTTCTTC. Residues: CSVEPGGVNEQFF.

The J gene is TRBJ2-2, the V gene TRBV27; the match to TRBD2 covers 7 bases. Trimming cost V 11 bases and J 1 base; bases outside gene matches: 4. Germline CDR1 MNHEY, CDR2 SMNVEV (reference sequence). The CDR3 extends over 13 amino acids. CDR3 coding DNA: TGTGCCGTACTAGCGCTGAACACCGGGGAGCTGTTTTTT. Encoded protein: CAVLALNTGELFF.

This rearrangement joins TRBV4-2 to TRBJ2-1, with D tentatively TRBD2 (6 bases). The germline V gene encodes CDR1 LGHNA and CDR2 YNFKEQ. Trimming took off 2 bases at V and 2 bases at J, with 7 bases between the two ends. This CDR3 is 14 amino acids long. The CDR3 region has the DNA TGTGCCAGCAGCCAACCGGGAGCCTACAATGAGCAGTTCTTC. Protein product: CASSQPGAYNEQFF.

This chain uses TRBV19 with TRBJ2-2; D is perhaps TRBD1 (5 bases). This CDR3 has 15 residues. Trimming cost V 6 bases and J 5 bases, with 16 bases left between them. CDR1 is LNHDA, CDR2 SQIVND, per germline (reference sequence). CDR3 sequence: CASRSGRYRTGELFF. The DNA for the CDR3 is TGTGCCAGTAGATCAGGGCGCTATAGGACCGGGGAGCTGTTTTTT.

This rearrangement joins TRBV6-4 to TRBJ2-1, with TRBD1 matching over 11 bases. The V segment lost 6 bases and the J segment 7 bases; nucleotides outside the gene matches: 8. Per germline, CDR1 MRHNA and CDR2 SNTAGT. The CDR3 length is 15 residues. CDR3 nucleotides: TGTGCCAGCAGCGCCGGGACAGGGGGTCCGAATGAGCAGTTCTTC. The encoded protein is CASSAGTGGPNEQFF.

The V gene is TRBV6-5, the J gene TRBJ1-1; TRBD1 matches 7 bases. V dropped 2 bases and J dropped 5; count of bases not matched to a gene: 8. Germline V CDR1 and CDR2: MNHEY, SVGAGI. CDR3 length equals 15 residues. CDR3 DNA: TGTGCCAGCAGTTACCCGGGACAGCCGATTACTGAAGCTTTCTTT. Residues: CASSYPGQPITEAFF.

This clone came up many times. The V gene is TRBV19, the J gene TRBJ1-1; D gene ambiguous. This CDR3 comprises 14 residues. Germline V CDR1 and CDR2: LNHDA, SQIVND (reference sequence). V lost 1 base, J lost 5 bases, and 11 bases lay in between. CDR3 DNA sequence: TGTGCCAGTAGTATAGGAGCGAGCTTGACTGAAGCTTTCTTT. It yields the protein CASSIGASLTEAFF.